This T cell receptor beta chain was recovered during a study of PD-1 blockade in classical Hodgkin lymphoma. Study context: Nivolumab dosing for patients was 3 mg/kg, administered intravenously every 2 weeks. General observations from the study: Newly diagnosed patients reportedly trailed healthy donors in baseline TCR diversity. Complete responders matched newly diagnosed patients in baseline diversity.

Clones were sequenced by immunoSEQ multiplex PCR, and TCRdb holds only the in-frame ones, with some missing. The data hold about 45,000 clones, with approximately 70% observed a single time. All patients relapsed after autologous stem cell transplantation, and brentuximab vedotin exposure varied. As for this clone: Its antigen remains unidentified. Other nucleotide sequences in the sample specify the same CDR3.

This CDR3 contains 13 residues. Germline V gene data show CDR1 as SGDLS and CDR2 as YYNGEE. Trimming left V 0 bases short and J 4 bases short, with 5 bases between. Sequencing used peripheral blood mononuclear cells (PBMCs), obtained before the second cycle of nivolumab. The chain combines TRBV9 with TRBJ1-3; no reliable D call. This receptor was identified in a human donor with classical Hodgkin lymphoma. The CDR3 loop is CASSVGVGNTIYF. In nucleotides, the CDR3 is TGTGCCAGCAGCGTAGGGGTAGGAAACACCATATATTTT.